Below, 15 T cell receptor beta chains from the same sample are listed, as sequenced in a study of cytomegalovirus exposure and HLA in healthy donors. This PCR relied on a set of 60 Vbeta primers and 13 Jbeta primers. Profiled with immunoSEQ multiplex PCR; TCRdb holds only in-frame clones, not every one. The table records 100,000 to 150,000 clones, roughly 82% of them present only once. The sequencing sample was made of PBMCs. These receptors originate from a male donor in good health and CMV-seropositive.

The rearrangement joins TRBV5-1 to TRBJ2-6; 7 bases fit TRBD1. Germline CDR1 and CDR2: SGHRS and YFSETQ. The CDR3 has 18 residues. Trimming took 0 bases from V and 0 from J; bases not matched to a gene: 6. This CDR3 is CASSLGGGANSGANVLTF. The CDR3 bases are TGCGCCAGCAGCTTGGGAGGGGGCGCTAACTCTGGGGCCAACGTCCTGACTTTC.

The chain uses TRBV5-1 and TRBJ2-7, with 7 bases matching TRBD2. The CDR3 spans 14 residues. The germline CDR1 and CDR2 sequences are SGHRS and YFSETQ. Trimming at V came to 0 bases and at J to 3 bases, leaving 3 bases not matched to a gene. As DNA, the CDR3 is TGCGCCAGCAGCTTGGAGGCTAGCGGCTACGAGCAGTACTTC. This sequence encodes CASSLEASGYEQYF. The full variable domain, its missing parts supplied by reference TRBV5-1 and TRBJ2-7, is KAGVTQTPRYLIKTRGQQVTLSCSPISGHRSVSWYQQTPGQGLQFLFEYFSETQRNKGNFPGRFSGRQFSNSRSEMNVSTLELGDSALYLCASSLEASGYEQYFGPGTRLTVT.

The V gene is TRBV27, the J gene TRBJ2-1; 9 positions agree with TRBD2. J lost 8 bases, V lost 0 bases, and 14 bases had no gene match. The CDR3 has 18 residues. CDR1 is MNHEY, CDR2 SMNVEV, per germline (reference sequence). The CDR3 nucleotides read TGTGCCAGCAGTTTATCTATCCCCTCGGCGGGAGGGAAGGATGAGCAGTTCTTC. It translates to CASSLSIPSAGGKDEQFF.

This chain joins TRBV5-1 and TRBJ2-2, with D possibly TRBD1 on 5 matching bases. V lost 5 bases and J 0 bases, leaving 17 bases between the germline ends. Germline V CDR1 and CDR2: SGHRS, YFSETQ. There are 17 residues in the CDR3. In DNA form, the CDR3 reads TGCGCCAGCAGTCTTGACAGTCTTAGAGCGAACACCGGGGAGCTGTTTTTT. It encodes CASSLDSLRANTGELFF.

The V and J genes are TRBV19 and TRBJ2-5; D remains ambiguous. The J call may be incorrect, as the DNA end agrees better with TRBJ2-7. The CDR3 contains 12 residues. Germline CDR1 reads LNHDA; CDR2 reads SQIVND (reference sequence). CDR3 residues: CASSSPPYEQYF. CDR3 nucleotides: TGTGCCAGTAGTTCTCCGCCCTACGAGCAGTACTTC.

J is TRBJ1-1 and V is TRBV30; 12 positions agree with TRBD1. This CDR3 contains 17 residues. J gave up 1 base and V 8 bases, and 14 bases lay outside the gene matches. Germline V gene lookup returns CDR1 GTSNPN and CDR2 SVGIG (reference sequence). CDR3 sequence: CARDAGTGGWWNTEAFF. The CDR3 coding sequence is TGTGCCCGAGACGCCGGGACAGGGGGCTGGTGGAACACTGAAGCTTTCTTT.

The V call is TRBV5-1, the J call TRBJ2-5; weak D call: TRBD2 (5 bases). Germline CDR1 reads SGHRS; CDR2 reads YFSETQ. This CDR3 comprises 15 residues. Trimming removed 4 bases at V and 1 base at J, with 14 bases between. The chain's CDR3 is CASSLARGIQETQYF. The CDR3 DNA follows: TGCGCCAGCAGCCTAGCCCGCGGCATCCAAGAGACCCAGTACTTC.

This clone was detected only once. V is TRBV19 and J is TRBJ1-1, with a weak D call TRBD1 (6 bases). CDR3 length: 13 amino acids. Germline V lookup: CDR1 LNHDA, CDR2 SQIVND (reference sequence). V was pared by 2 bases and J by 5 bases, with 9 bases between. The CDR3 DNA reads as TGTGCCAGTAGTATAACGACAGGTACTGAAGCTTTCTTT. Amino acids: CASSITTGTEAFF.

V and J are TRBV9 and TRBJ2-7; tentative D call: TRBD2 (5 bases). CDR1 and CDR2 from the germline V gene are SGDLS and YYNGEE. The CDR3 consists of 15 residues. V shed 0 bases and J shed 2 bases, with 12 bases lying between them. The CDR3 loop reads CASSVELNGAYEQYF. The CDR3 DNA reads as TGTGCCAGCAGCGTAGAGCTGAACGGGGCCTACGAGCAGTACTTC.

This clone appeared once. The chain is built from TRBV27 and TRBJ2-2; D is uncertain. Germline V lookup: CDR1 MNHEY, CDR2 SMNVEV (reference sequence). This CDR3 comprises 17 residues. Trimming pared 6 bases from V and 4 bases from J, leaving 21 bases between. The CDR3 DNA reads TGTGCCAGCAGGCCCATTCTACCCCGTGCGTCCACCGGGGAGCTGTTTTTT. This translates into CASRPILPRASTGELFF.

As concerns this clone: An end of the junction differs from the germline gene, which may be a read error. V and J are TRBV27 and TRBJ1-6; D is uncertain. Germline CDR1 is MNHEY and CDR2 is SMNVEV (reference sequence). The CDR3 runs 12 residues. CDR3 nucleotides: TGTGCCAGCAGGTCCGGGGATTCACCCCTCCGCTTT. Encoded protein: CASRSGDSPLRF.

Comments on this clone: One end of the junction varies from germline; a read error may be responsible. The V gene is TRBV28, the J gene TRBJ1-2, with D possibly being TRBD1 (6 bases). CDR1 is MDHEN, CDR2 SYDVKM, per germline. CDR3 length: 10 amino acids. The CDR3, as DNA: TGTGCCAGCATAGGCCGGGACATCCTCTTC. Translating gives CASIGRDILF.

The CDR3 here is CASSFGGFDYGYTF. The DNA of the CDR3 is TGTGCCAGCAGCTTTGGGGGGTTTGACTATGGCTACACCTTC. The chain employs TRBV13 and TRBJ1-2, with D maybe TRBD1 (5 bases). The ends were cut back, 3 bases at V and 3 bases at J, with 11 bases in the middle. The CDR3 spans 14 residues. From germline, CDR1 is PRHDT and CDR2 FYEKMQ (reference sequence).

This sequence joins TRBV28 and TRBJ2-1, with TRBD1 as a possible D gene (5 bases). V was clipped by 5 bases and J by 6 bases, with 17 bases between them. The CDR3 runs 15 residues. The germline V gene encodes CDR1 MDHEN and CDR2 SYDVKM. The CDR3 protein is CASSALGRWGNEQFF. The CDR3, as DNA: TGTGCCAGCAGTGCCCTGGGGCGGTGGGGCAATGAGCAGTTCTTC. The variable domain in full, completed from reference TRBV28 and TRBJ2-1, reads DVKVTQSSRYLVKRTGEKVFLECVQDMDHENMFWYRQDPGLGLRLIYFSYDVKMKEKGDIPEGYSVSREKKERFSLILESASTNQTSMYLCASSALGRWGNEQFFGPGTRLTVL.

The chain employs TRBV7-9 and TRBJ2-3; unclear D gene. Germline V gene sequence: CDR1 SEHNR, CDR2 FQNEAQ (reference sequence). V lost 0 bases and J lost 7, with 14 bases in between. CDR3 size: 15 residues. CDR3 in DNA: TGTGCCAGCAGCTTAGCGACCGGGTTGGCCCATACGCAGTATTTT. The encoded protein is CASSLATGLAHTQYF.